This T cell receptor beta chain is from a study of intratumoral heterogeneity in liver cancer. With respect to the entire study: Across the full roughly 14-patient cohort, most patients were male and a median age of around 64 years was recorded. To investigate intratumor heterogeneity, the study integrated RNA-seq, DNA sequencing, TCR-seq and SNP array data drawn from multiple regions of hepatocellular carcinoma specimens. The overall cohort comprised about 70 multiregional samples from about 15 HCC patients, with 50 to 55 tumoral and around 20 adjacent nontumoral regions. What the research found in general, with its limitations: The authors acknowledged a relatively low patient number and under-sampled tumor-infiltrating lymphocyte representation as limitations.

CDR1 and CDR2, per the germline V gene, are SGHTS and YDEGEE. Including the terminal cysteine and phenylalanine, the CDR3 comprises 14 residues. The retained sequence is limited to the CDR3, 42 bases, with the frame set at the first base. V and J are truncated by 6 bases and 6 bases respectively, leaving an intervening sequence of 19 bases. TCR beta chain CDR3 regions were sequenced from genomic DNA using the immunoSEQ assay. Primers annealing to V and J segments amplified rearranged VDJ segments. As for the original processing: The ImmunoSeq Analyzer software was used to calculate clonality and richness metrics. Fisher's exact test, supplemented by a beta-binomial method for added stringency, was applied to identify differentially abundant clones between regions. The table comes from immuneACCESS by way of TCRdb, which keeps in-frame sequences with V and J called. Part of the clones is missing from these tables; in studies checked, under half for an unresolved V gene and the rest for unknown reasons. Clone size and V and J calls were adopted from that table, with D and trimming inferred from the DNA. The sample table records about 20,000 clones; 73% of these occur just once. Roughly 15% of the sample comes from the top ten.

As to this clone: Its specific antigen is unknown. Per-nucleotide qualities are absent, and no much larger clonotype sits a single base away.

Early-stage hepatocellular carcinoma was present in all patients, and no therapy was administered to any patient before surgical resection. The sampled areas showed no macroscopic signs of necrosis or hemorrhage. Multiple regions from a couple of patients were subjected to TCR sequencing (ImmunoSeq). Frozen tissue samples from resection were taken at least 1 cm away from one another. The N label marked samples taken from nontumoral liver tissue adjacent to the tumor. Genomic DNA was isolated from bulk tissue with the DNeasy blood and tissue kit. This specimen was tumor-adjacent normal tissue, taken before any cancer treatment. The chain links TRBV5-8 with TRBJ2-7, and possibly TRBD1, on 6 matching bases. This sequence was found in a woman between 65 and 79 years old with hepatocellular carcinoma. The CDR3 protein sequence reads: CASTNRERYGEQYF. The DNA sequence is given as TGTGCCAGCACAAACAGGGAACGGTATGGCGAGCAGTACTTC.